This entry lists 10 T cell receptor beta chains sequenced from one sample in a study of shared clonotypes between healthy human individuals. TCRdb's table, derived via immunoSEQ multiplex PCR, lists solely in-frame clones and lacks some. In the table there are 330,000 or so clones, roughly 70% of which are singletons. The sequenced sample was memory CD4+ T cells sorted from blood. Indicated subset: CD45RA-negative fraction. The receptor set was obtained from a man younger than 40 in good health.

This clone has more than one count but fewer than ten. The rearrangement uses TRBV5-5 and TRBJ2-5, with 9 bases aligning to TRBD1. The CDR3 is 14 amino acids. In germline, CDR1 is SGHKS, CDR2 YYEKEE (reference sequence). J lost 3 bases, V lost 7 bases, and 7 bases had no gene match. The CDR3 protein is CASVGRQGEETQYF. The CDR3 DNA sequence: TGTGCCAGCGTCGGACGACAGGGGGAAGAGACCCAGTACTTC.

The chain has TRBV19 and TRBJ1-2; no firm D call. The germline V gene encodes CDR1 LNHDA and CDR2 SQIVND (reference sequence). V was cut by 3 bases and J by 3 bases, with 11 bases left in between. The CDR3 has 14 residues. The DNA for the CDR3 is TGTGCCAGTAGTATGGCCCGGGGTGACTATGGCTACACCTTC. It is translated as CASSMARGDYGYTF.

The gene calls are TRBV20-1 and TRBJ2-5, with 9 bases fitting TRBD2. Germline lookup yields CDR1 DFQATT and CDR2 SNEGSKA (reference sequence). CDR3 length: 11 residues. For the CDR3, the DNA is TGCAGAGCGGGAGGCACAGAGACCCAGTACTTC. Protein product: CRAGGTETQYF.

This clone showed up just once. Other DNA sequences in the same sample also yield this CDR3. This rearrangement joins TRBV2 to TRBJ2-7; D is unresolved. Trimming removed 2 bases at V and 5 bases at J, with 4 bases between. Germline V gene data show CDR1 as SNHLY and CDR2 as FYNNEI. The CDR3 covers 11 residues. CDR3 nucleotide sequence: TGTGCCAGCAGTGAAAGCCACGAGCAGTACTTC. It specifies CASSESHEQYF.

The gene calls are TRBV13 and TRBJ2-7; the D gene could be TRBD1 or TRBD2 (5 bases each). V was cut by 1 base and J by 3 bases, with 13 bases left in between. The CDR3 runs 15 residues. Germline assignment: CDR1 PRHDT and CDR2 FYEKMQ (reference sequence). The CDR3 DNA follows: TGTGCCAGCAGCTTAGATTCCGGGACGAACTACGAGCAGTACTTC. Translation: CASSLDSGTNYEQYF.

This sequence joins TRBV5-4 and TRBJ2-1; D not certain. CDR1 is SGHNT, CDR2 YYREEE, per germline (reference sequence). Trimming left V 0 bases short and J 5 bases short, with 12 bases between. This CDR3 has 15 residues. The CDR3 loop reads CASSLGSRLDNEQFF. CDR3 sequence (DNA): TGTGCCAGCAGCTTGGGTTCCCGGCTAGACAATGAGCAGTTCTTC. Full variable domain (remainder filled in from reference TRBV5-4 and TRBJ2-1): ETGVTQSPTHLIKTRGQQVTLRCSSQSGHNTVSWYQQALGQGPQFIFQYYREEENGRGNFPPRFSGLQFPNYSSELNVNALELDDSALYLCASSLGSRLDNEQFFGPGTRLTVL.

The chain combines TRBV28 with TRBJ2-7; D might be TRBD1 (6 bases). V lost 2 bases and J lost 7, with 12 bases in between. The CDR3 runs 13 residues. The germline CDR1 and CDR2 sequences are MDHEN and SYDVKM. CDR3 in amino acids: CASSLGTPVEQYF. CDR3 bases: TGTGCCAGCAGTTTAGGGACACCGGTGGAGCAGTACTTC.

This rearrangement joins TRBV7-9 to TRBJ2-7; 7 bases align to TRBD1. After removal of 5 bases from V and 4 bases from J, the junction contained 8 bases not matched to a gene. Germline loops: CDR1 SEHNR, CDR2 FQNEAQ (reference sequence). The CDR3 runs 14 residues. The CDR3, as DNA: TGTGCCAGCAGCCCAAGACAGGGTGATTACGAGCAGTACTTC. It specifies CASSPRQGDYEQYF. The variable domain in full, with the rest retrieved from reference TRBV7-9 and TRBJ2-7, is DTGVSQNPRHKITKRGQNVTFRCDPISEHNRLYWYRQTLGQGPEFLTYFQNEAQLEKSRLLSDRFSAERPKGSFSTLEIQRTEQGDSAMYLCASSPRQGDYEQYFGPGTRLTVT.

The chain employs TRBV28 and TRBJ2-2; no clear D gene. Germline-derived CDR1 and CDR2 are MDHEN and SYDVKM. The germline V and J ends were trimmed by 2 bases and 6 bases, with 4 bases remaining between them. This CDR3 contains 12 residues. The CDR3 region has the DNA TGTGCCAGCAGTTTAAACTCCGGGGAGCTGTTTTTT. Encoded protein: CASSLNSGELFF.

This chain joins TRBV9 and TRBJ1-1; D unclear. The length of the CDR3 is 14 residues. Germline values: CDR1 SGDLS, CDR2 YYNGEE. V was pared by 4 bases and J by 4 bases, with 14 bases between. CDR3 nucleotide sequence: TGTGCCAGCAGCCCCGACCCGGGCTCCACTGAAGCTTTCTTT. This encodes CASSPDPGSTEAFF.